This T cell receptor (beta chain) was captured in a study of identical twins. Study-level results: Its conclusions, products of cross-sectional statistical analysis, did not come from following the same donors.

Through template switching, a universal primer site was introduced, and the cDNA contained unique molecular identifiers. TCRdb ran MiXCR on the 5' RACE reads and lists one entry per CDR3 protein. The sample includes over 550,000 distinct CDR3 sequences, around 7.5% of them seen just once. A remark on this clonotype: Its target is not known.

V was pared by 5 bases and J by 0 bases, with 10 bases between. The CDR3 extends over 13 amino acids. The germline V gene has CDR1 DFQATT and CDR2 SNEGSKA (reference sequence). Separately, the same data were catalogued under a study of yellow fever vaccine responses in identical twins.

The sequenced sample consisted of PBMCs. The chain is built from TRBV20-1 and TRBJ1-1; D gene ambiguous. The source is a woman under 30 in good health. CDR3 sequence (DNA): TGCAGTGCTCAAAGGCTGTTGAACACTGAAGCTTTCTTT. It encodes CSAQRLLNTEAFF.